Listed here are 24 T cell receptor beta chains from one sample, sequenced in a study of OX40 agonist ivuxolimab in advanced cancers. The data were produced by immunoSEQ multiplex PCR, yet TCRdb's version contains in-frame clones alone and is incomplete. Of tens of thousands of clones detected, 81% appear once; the ten largest clones hold about 20%. Sample: CD4+ or CD8+ T cells sorted from blood, taken in a trial of the OX40 agonist ivuxolimab. These TCRs come from an adult with an advanced solid tumor such as melanoma, head and neck, liver or kidney cancer.

V gene TRBV27 combines with J gene TRBJ2-2; D call uncertain. The CDR3 runs 12 residues. Trimming took off 4 bases at V and 7 bases at J, with 7 bases between the two ends. The germline gives CDR1 MNHEY, CDR2 SMNVEV (reference sequence). The CDR3 nucleotides are TGTGCCAGCAGTTCGGGCAACGGGGAGCTGTTTTTT. Translating it yields CASSSGNGELFF.

The chain joins TRBV19 to TRBJ2-7; TRBD1 matches at 7 bases. The germline V gene has CDR1 LNHDA and CDR2 SQIVND (reference sequence). CDR3 length: 11 amino acids. V shed 5 bases, J shed 7 bases, and the junction held 2 bases outside the gene matches. CDR3 bases: TGTGCCAGTAGTCCACAGGGGGAGCAGTACTTC. Its translation: CASSPQGEQYF.

The J gene is TRBJ2-2, the V gene TRBV10-3; a weak D match, TRBD2 (5 bases). Trimming stripped 4 bases from V and 6 bases from J, with 21 bases between. Germline assignment: CDR1 ENHRY and CDR2 SYGVKD. CDR3 size: 17 residues. For the CDR3, the DNA is TGTGCCATCAGTGCGCCCGGAGGCCAGAGCCAAGCCGGGGAGCTGTTTTTT. It specifies CAISAPGGQSQAGELFF.

The J gene is TRBJ1-4, the V gene TRBV27; D is perhaps TRBD1 (5 bases). The germline V gene encodes CDR1 MNHEY and CDR2 SMNVEV (reference sequence). The ends were cut back, 5 bases at V and 0 bases at J, with 16 bases in the middle. The CDR3 consists of 17 residues. CDR3 nucleotide sequence: TGTGCCAGCAGTGCCGGGGGTGGGACGTCAACTAATGAAAAACTGTTTTTT. Protein: CASSAGGGTSTNEKLFF.

The gene calls are TRBV11-2 and TRBJ2-5; D uncertain. The CDR3 is 11 residues long. V was pared by 4 bases and J by 3 bases, with 3 bases between. CDR1 is SGHAT and CDR2 is FQNNGV in the germline V gene. The CDR3 is CASSSEETQYF. For the CDR3, the DNA is TGTGCCAGCAGCTCAGAAGAGACCCAGTACTTC.

This sequence joins TRBV5-6 and TRBJ2-5; D unclear. The germline V and J ends were trimmed by 0 bases and 5 bases, with 2 bases remaining between them. Germline V lookup: CDR1 SGHDT, CDR2 YYEEEE. The CDR3 has 11 amino acids. The CDR3 DNA sequence: TGTGCCAGCAGCTTGGATGAGACCCAGTACTTC. Translation gives CASSLDETQYF. Full variable domain (outside the CDR3, taken from reference TRBV5-6 and TRBJ2-5): DAGVTQSPTHLIKTRGQQVTLRCSPKSGHDTVSWYQQALGQGPQFIFQYYEEEERQRGNFPDRFSGHQFPNYSSELNVNALLLGDSALYLCASSLDETQYFGPGTRLLVL.

This sequence joins TRBV27 and TRBJ2-7, with a possible D match to TRBD1 (5 bases). V dropped 5 bases and J dropped 3 bases, with 17 bases sitting between them. Germline V gene lookup returns CDR1 MNHEY and CDR2 SMNVEV (reference sequence). The length of the CDR3 is 15 residues. The CDR3 reads CASSPTGFGDYEQYF. CDR3 coding DNA: TGTGCCAGCAGTCCAACAGGCTTTGGGGACTACGAGCAGTACTTC.

The chain employs TRBV28 and TRBJ2-7; 10 bases are a match to TRBD1. The CDR3 covers 14 residues. Germline loops: CDR1 MDHEN, CDR2 SYDVKM. Trimming removed 5 bases from V and 5 bases from J; junction bases left unmatched: 6. CDR3 sequence reads: CASSKTGGRNEQYF. The CDR3 DNA reads TGTGCCAGCAGTAAGACAGGGGGCCGCAACGAGCAGTACTTC.

The V and J genes are TRBV7-9 and TRBJ2-1; possible D gene TRBD1, 6 bases. CDR3 length equals 14 residues. Germline V gene sequence: CDR1 SEHNR, CDR2 FQNEAQ (reference sequence). Trimming left V 7 bases short and J 5 bases short, with 15 bases between. The CDR3 DNA sequence: TGTGCCAGCACCCGGACAGTGTCCGACAATGAGCAGTTCTTC. Protein sequence: CASTRTVSDNEQFF.

This chain uses TRBV16 with TRBJ1-6; D call uncertain. Trimming pared 1 base from V and 8 bases from J, leaving 24 bases between. This CDR3 is built from 19 residues. The V gene's germline CDR1 is KGHSY and CDR2 FQNENV. The CDR3 DNA is TGTGCCAGCAGCCAATGGTCTCCACAGCCCCTCTCTGTCGATTCACCCCTCCACTTT. Its protein product is CASSQWSPQPLSVDSPLHF.

This clone has more than one count but fewer than ten. This sequence joins TRBV7-3 and TRBJ2-3, with a weak D call TRBD2 (6 bases). The CDR3 consists of 15 residues. CDR1 and CDR2 (germline): SGHTA, FQGTGA. V lost 1 base and J 3 bases, leaving 11 bases between the germline ends. The CDR3 DNA reads as TGTGCCAGCAGCTTAATCGGGAGTGTAACAGATACGCAGTATTTT. Residues: CASSLIGSVTDTQYF.

This clone was detected once. J is TRBJ2-4 and V is TRBV6-5; D could derive from TRBD1 or TRBD2 (5 bases each). V was shortened by 3 bases and J by 6 bases, with 15 bases between the two germline ends. This CDR3 has 15 amino acids. In germline, CDR1 is MNHEY, CDR2 SVGAGI. CDR3 sequence reads: CASSYGTTLGNIQYF. CDR3 sequence (DNA): TGTGCCAGCAGTTATGGGACGACCTTGGGAAACATTCAGTACTTC.

This sequence joins TRBV7-9 and TRBJ1-1, with 7 positions matching TRBD1. Germline lookup yields CDR1 SEHNR and CDR2 FQNEAQ (reference sequence). V trimming: 5 bases; J trimming: 6 bases; junction bases outside the gene matches: 6. The CDR3 has 13 amino acids. The CDR3 sequence: CASSPGGGSEAFF. Written as DNA, the CDR3 is TGTGCCAGCAGCCCAGGGGGGGGCTCTGAAGCTTTCTTT.

This chain joins TRBV4-1 and TRBJ1-3; possibly TRBD1 for D (5 bases). Germline V gene data show CDR1 as MGHRA and CDR2 as YSYEKL. The CDR3 covers 16 residues. V was shortened by 1 base and J by 1 base, with 11 bases between the two germline ends. The DNA of the CDR3 is TGCGCCAGCAGCCAAGTTGGGGCAGGGTCTGGAAACACCATATATTTT. It translates to CASSQVGAGSGNTIYF.

This clone was seen a few times. The V gene is TRBV2, the J gene TRBJ2-2; TRBD1 might be the D (5 bases). From germline, CDR1 is SNHLY and CDR2 FYNNEI. The CDR3 loop spans 13 amino acids. Trimming cost V 8 bases and J 1 base, with 8 bases left between them. The CDR3 DNA is TGTGCCAGCCAGGGATTGAACACCGGGGAGCTGTTTTTT. As protein: CASQGLNTGELFF. Looking up the rest from reference TRBV2 and TRBJ2-2 gives the full variable domain: EPEVTQTPSHQVTQMGQEVILRCVPISNHLYFYWYRQILGQKVEFLVSFYNNEISEKSEIFDDQFSVERPDGSNFTLKIRSTKLEDSAMYFCASQGLNTGELFFGEGSRLTVL.

The CDR3, as DNA: TGTGCCAGCAGTGAATGGGGTCAGAGCAATCAGCCCCAGCATTTT. Translating it yields CASSEWGQSNQPQHF. The V call is TRBV6-1, the J call TRBJ1-5; D is unclear. The germline V gene encodes CDR1 MNHNS and CDR2 SASEGT. V lost 2 bases to trimming and J lost 1 base, with 9 bases between them. The CDR3 totals 15 residues.

This clone was detected only once. This chain joins TRBV16 and TRBJ1-1; 9 nucleotides match TRBD1. Per the germline V gene, CDR1 is KGHSY and CDR2 is FQNENV. The CDR3 totals 15 residues. V gave up 3 bases and J gave up 0 bases; unmatched junction bases: 2. In DNA form, the CDR3 reads TGTGCCAGCAGCCAGACAGGGGGGATGAACACTGAAGCTTTCTTT. This codes for CASSQTGGMNTEAFF.

This clone is termed medium-sized. This sequence joins TRBV7-9 and TRBJ1-1, with no clear D. This CDR3 region has 16 residues. The germline V gene encodes CDR1 SEHNR and CDR2 FQNEAQ (reference sequence). The V and J ends lost 8 bases and 3 bases respectively, with 22 bases between them. The CDR3 sequence: CASEHIGGAQYTEAFF. Here the CDR3 DNA reads TGTGCCAGCGAACACATAGGTGGCGCCCAATACACTGAAGCTTTCTTT.

The chain joins TRBV9 to TRBJ2-2; D remains ambiguous. V dropped 0 bases and J dropped 4 bases, with 7 bases sitting between them. The germline V gene encodes CDR1 SGDLS and CDR2 YYNGEE. This CDR3 region has 14 residues. The CDR3 nucleotides read TGTGCCAGCAGCGTAGCGGTGGGCACCGGGGAGCTGTTTTTT. Its translation is CASSVAVGTGELFF.

The chain links TRBV30 to TRBJ2-1, with D uncertain. CDR1 GTSNPN and CDR2 SVGIG come from the germline V gene (reference sequence). The CDR3 length is 13 residues. V lost 8 bases and J 3 bases, leaving 14 bases between the germline ends. In nucleotides, the CDR3 is TGTGCCGTCTCCAGTATCCACTACAATGAGCAGTTCTTC. It codes for CAVSSIHYNEQFF.

A few counts support this clone. For the CDR3, the DNA is TGTGCCAGCAGCTTAGAGCTTACCGGGATCTATGGCTACACCTTC. Translated: CASSLELTGIYGYTF. This rearrangement joins TRBV7-9 to TRBJ1-2; unclear D gene. Trimming cost V 1 base and J 4 bases, with 13 bases left between them. This CDR3 has 15 residues. Germline CDR1 and CDR2: SEHNR and FQNEAQ (reference sequence).

The gene calls are TRBV7-2 and TRBJ1-1; D is unclear. The CDR3 covers 14 residues. The ends were cut back, 1 base at V and 5 bases at J, with 11 bases in the middle. Per germline, CDR1 SGHTA and CDR2 FQGNSA. CDR3 sequence reads: CASSLVSVGTEAFF. The CDR3, as DNA: TGTGCCAGCAGCTTAGTCAGTGTTGGTACTGAAGCTTTCTTT.

This clone was picked up one time. The rearrangement links TRBV27 to TRBJ2-1; tentative D call: TRBD2 (5 bases). V was cut by 7 bases and J by 4 bases, with 17 bases left in between. From germline, CDR1 is MNHEY and CDR2 SMNVEV (reference sequence). The CDR3 spans 15 residues. The CDR3 reads CASTLAGGLYNEQFF. For the CDR3, the DNA is TGTGCCAGCACCCTCGCGGGCGGCCTATACAATGAGCAGTTCTTC.

The chain has TRBV6-5 and TRBJ2-1, with D unclear. CDR1 is MNHEY, CDR2 SVGAGI, per germline. Trimming removed 6 bases at V and 0 bases at J, with 12 bases between. The CDR3 is 15 amino acids. Written as DNA, the CDR3 is TGTGCCAGCAGCTGGACGGATTCCTCCTACAATGAGCAGTTCTTC. It yields the protein CASSWTDSSYNEQFF.